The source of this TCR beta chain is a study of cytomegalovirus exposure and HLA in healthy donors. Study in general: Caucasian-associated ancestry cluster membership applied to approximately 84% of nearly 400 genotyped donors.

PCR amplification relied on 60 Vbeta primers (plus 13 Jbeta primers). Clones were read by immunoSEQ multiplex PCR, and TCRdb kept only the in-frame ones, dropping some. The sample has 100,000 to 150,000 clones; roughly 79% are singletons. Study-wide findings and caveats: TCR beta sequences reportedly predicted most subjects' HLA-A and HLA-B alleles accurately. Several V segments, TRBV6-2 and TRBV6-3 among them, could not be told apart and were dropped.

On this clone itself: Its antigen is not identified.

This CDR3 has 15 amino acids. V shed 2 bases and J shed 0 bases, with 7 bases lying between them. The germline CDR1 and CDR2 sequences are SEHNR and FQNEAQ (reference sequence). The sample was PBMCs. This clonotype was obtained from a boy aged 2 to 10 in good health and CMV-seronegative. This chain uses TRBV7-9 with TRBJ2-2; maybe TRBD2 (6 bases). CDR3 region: CASSLRDSNTGELFF. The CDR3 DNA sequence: TGTGCCAGCAGCTTAAGGGACTCGAACACCGGGGAGCTGTTTTTT.